What follows are 18 T cell receptor beta chains derived from one specimen sequenced in a study of blood T cell repertoires in COVID-19. Here immunoSEQ multiplex PCR was the method, and the copy in TCRdb shows in-frame clones only, minus some. The table lists about 520,000 clones, 80% to 90% of them singletons. The sequenced material came from peripheral blood. The origin of the receptors is a human donor in a cohort sampled during active COVID-19.

The chain has TRBV19 and TRBJ2-4; 11 nucleotides match TRBD2. Germline CDR1 is LNHDA and CDR2 is SQIVND (reference sequence). The J segment lost 8 bases and the V segment lost 6 bases, leaving 12 bases of the junction unmatched. This CDR3 comprises 16 residues. The CDR3 nucleotides read TGTGCCAGTAGCCTTCGACTAGCGGGAAGAGGGGACATTCAGTACTTC. Residues: CASSLRLAGRGDIQYF.

This clone appeared once. The rearrangement links TRBV23-1 to TRBJ2-1; D is possibly TRBD2 (5 bases). TRBV23-1 belongs to the ORF category, with a function that is uncertain. V was pared by 2 bases and J by 6 bases, with 20 bases between. The CDR3 runs 17 residues. This CDR3 is CASSQPPASRPSNEQFF. The CDR3 bases are TGCGCCAGCAGTCAACCCCCGGCTAGCAGACCATCCAATGAGCAGTTCTTC.

The V call is TRBV6-5, the J call TRBJ2-7, with D possibly being TRBD1 (5 bases). The CDR3 extends over 11 amino acids. The germline V gene encodes CDR1 MNHEY and CDR2 SVGAGI. Between the trimmed V and J ends, which lost 6 bases and 6 bases, there was a span of 9 bases. CDR3 sequence: CASRSGFEQYF. The CDR3 DNA sequence: TGTGCCAGCAGGTCAGGGTTCGAGCAGTACTTC.

CDR3 bases: TGTGCCAGCAGCCAACAGGAGGTCGGCCCGAACACTGAAGCTTTCTTT. Residues: CASSQQEVGPNTEAFF. This sequence joins TRBV3-1 (or the pseudogene TRBV3-2) and TRBJ1-1; D is unclear. The V and J ends lost 2 bases and 1 base respectively, with 14 bases between them. Germline CDR1 and CDR2: LGHDT and YNNKEL (reference sequence). The CDR3 totals 16 residues.

The chain combines TRBV11-2 with TRBJ2-1; TRBD2 matches at 10 bases. This CDR3 contains 15 residues. Germline V gene data show CDR1 as SGHAT and CDR2 as FQNNGV. Unmatched junction bases numbered 9, after V lost 7 bases and J lost 6 bases. CDR3 sequence (DNA): TGTGCCAGCAAGGAACGTAGCGGGAGGCGCAATGAGCAGTTCTTC. Translation gives CASKERSGRRNEQFF.

This chain links TRBV9 with TRBJ1-6; 9 nucleotides line up with TRBD1. Trimming removed 0 bases from V and 11 bases from J; junction bases left unmatched: 6. Germline assignment: CDR1 SGDLS and CDR2 YYNGEE. CDR3 size: 15 residues. CDR3 nucleotides: TGTGCCAGCAGCGTAGTGGACAGGGGATCTACACCCCTCCACTTT. Its translation: CASSVVDRGSTPLHF.

J is TRBJ1-5 and V is TRBV6-5; D ambiguous. In germline, CDR1 is MNHEY, CDR2 SVGAGI. Trimming removed 7 bases at V and 1 base at J, with 14 bases between. The CDR3 has 15 residues. CDR3 loop: CASMEHMNSNQPQHF. In nucleotides, the CDR3 is TGTGCCAGCATGGAGCACATGAACAGCAATCAGCCCCAGCATTTT.

The chain links TRBV21-1 to TRBJ2-7; the D segment call TRBD1 is taken from the table without a DNA check. TRBV21-1 is assigned pseudogene status. This CDR3 has 14 amino acids. The CDR3: CASSKKGPLYEQYF. CDR3 sequence (DNA): TGTGCCAGCAGCAAAAAGGGGCCCCTCTACGAGCAGTACTTC.

In its sample, this clone was seen once. The V gene is TRBV29-1, the J gene TRBJ2-7; D remains unclear. The CDR3 length is 14 residues. Trimming took off 7 bases at V and 2 bases at J, with 18 bases between the two ends. Per the germline V gene, CDR1 is SQVTM and CDR2 is ANQGSEA. The CDR3 protein is CSAERRKQTYEQYF. CDR3 sequence (DNA): TGCAGCGCCGAACGCCGAAAGCAAACCTACGAGCAGTACTTC.

The J gene is TRBJ2-3, the V gene TRBV12-3 or TRBV12-4; no firm D call. There are 8 residues in the CDR3. The ends were cut back, 6 bases at V and 13 bases at J, with 5 bases in the middle. The chain's CDR3 is CASSPEYF. The CDR3 DNA reads TGTGCCAGCAGCCCAGAGTATTTT.

The V and J genes are TRBV6-5 and TRBJ2-5; TRBD2 agrees at 10 bases. Germline CDR1 and CDR2: MNHEY and SVGAGI. This CDR3 contains 14 residues. V dropped 6 bases and J dropped 5; count of bases not matched to a gene: 6. As DNA, the CDR3 is TGTGCCAGCAGCTCACAGACTAGCGGGGAGACCCAGTACTTC. Amino acid sequence: CASSSQTSGETQYF.

The genes are TRBV4-1 and TRBJ1-2, with D possibly being TRBD1 (5 bases). Germline values: CDR1 MGHRA, CDR2 YSYEKL. Trimming took off 0 bases at V and 5 bases at J, with 13 bases between the two ends. The CDR3 has 15 residues. The CDR3 sequence: CASSQDGAAFYGYTF. The CDR3 region has the DNA TGCGCCAGCAGCCAAGATGGGGCAGCCTTTTATGGCTACACCTTC.

This clone came up many times. The chain joins TRBV28 to TRBJ2-7; 10 positions match TRBD2. Losses at the gene ends were 10 bases for V and 2 bases for J; bases not matched to a gene: 2. In germline, CDR1 is MDHEN, CDR2 SYDVKM. The CDR3 runs 12 residues. The chain's CDR3 is CAIGTSAYEQYF. The CDR3 coding sequence is TGTGCCATAGGGACTAGCGCCTACGAGCAGTACTTC.

The DNA of the CDR3 is TGTGCCAGTACTAGGGGGCGGAGGAACACTGAAGCTTTCTTT. Its protein is CASTRGRRNTEAFF. The chain joins TRBV19 to TRBJ1-1, with 7 bases aligning to TRBD1. Germline-derived CDR1 and CDR2 are LNHDA and SQIVND (reference sequence). The CDR3 consists of 14 residues. The V and J ends lost 7 bases and 1 base, in that order; junction bases with no gene match: 6. Full variable domain (outside the CDR3, taken from reference TRBV19 and TRBJ1-1): DGGITQSPKYLFRKEGQNVTLSCEQNLNHDAMYWYRQDPGQGLRLIYYSQIVNDFQKGDIAEGYSVSREKKESFPLTVTSAQKNPTAFYLCASTRGRRNTEAFFGQGTRLTVV.

V usage is TRBV28 and J usage is TRBJ2-7; perhaps TRBD2 as D (6 bases). The CDR3 length is 18 residues. V shed 6 bases and J shed 5 bases, with 29 bases lying between them. The germline V gene has CDR1 MDHEN and CDR2 SYDVKM. CDR3: CASSSEGLGLRNPNEQYF. CDR3 coding DNA: TGTGCCAGCAGCTCGGAGGGGCTGGGACTCAGAAACCCTAACGAGCAGTACTTC.

The rearrangement joins TRBV4-1 to TRBJ2-1; D possibly corresponds to TRBD1 (6 bases). Trimming left V 1 base short and J 5 bases short, with 12 bases between. This CDR3 comprises 15 residues. The germline CDR1 and CDR2 sequences are MGHRA and YSYEKL. In DNA, the CDR3 is TGCGCCAGCAGCCAAGGGGGAGCAGGGGACAATGAGCAGTTCTTC. It encodes CASSQGGAGDNEQFF.

CDR3 DNA: TGTGCCAGCAGCCTCCATCTCCTCCGAGCGGGAGAAGAGACCCAGTACTTC. Amino acid sequence: CASSLHLLRAGEETQYF. The rearrangement joins TRBV6-2 or TRBV6-3 to TRBJ2-5; TRBD2 matches 8 bases. This CDR3 has 17 amino acids. V lost 6 bases, J lost 3 bases, and 15 bases stayed unmatched. CDR1 is MNHEY, CDR2 SVGEGT, per germline.

Notes on this clone: This may be a read error: a much more frequent sequence differs by one nucleotide. The chain carries TRBV4-1 and TRBJ2-7; 8 bases align to TRBD1. The CDR3 contains 14 residues. Trimming at V came to 4 bases and at J to 2 bases, leaving 4 bases not matched to a gene. The germline V gene has CDR1 MGHRA and CDR2 YSYEKL. The CDR3 DNA follows: TGCGCCAGCAGCCCTGGACAGGGTACCTACGAGCAGTACTTC. Translated: CASSPGQGTYEQYF.